The next 19 T cell receptor beta chains were all read from a single sample in a study of blood T cell repertoires in COVID-19 (dated by TCRdb to 2019 to 2021). The library was generated by the immunoSEQ multiplex PCR assay. TCRdb mirrors the immuneACCESS table, restricted to in-frame sequences. Some clones are absent from its copies; in checked studies, under half trace to an unresolved V gene, and the reason for the others is unknown. For this sample the table gives 95,000 to 150,000 clones, of which roughly four fifths were detected only once. The ten biggest clones cover around 10% of the sample. The sequencing sample was made of peripheral blood. All receptors derive from a human donor in a cohort sampled during active COVID-19.

This chain uses TRBV7-2 with TRBJ2-1; TRBD1 matches 12 bases. The germline CDR1 and CDR2 sequences are SGHTA and FQGNSA. The CDR3 has 14 residues. Trimming removed 7 bases from V and 12 bases from J; junction bases left unmatched: 10. CDR3 loop: CASTVGTGGSRQFF. The CDR3 DNA reads as TGTGCCAGCACCGTCGGGACAGGGGGCTCTCGGCAGTTCTTC.

This clone occurred a few times. The chain carries TRBV2 and TRBJ2-1, with D possibly matching TRBD2 (5 bases). CDR1 is SNHLY, CDR2 FYNNEI, per germline. The V gene lost 4 bases and the J gene lost 10 bases, with 14 bases spanning the gap. The CDR3 length is 13 residues. The CDR3 DNA reads TGTGCCAGCAGTGGGCTAGCCCCCAGGGAGCAGTTCTTC. Encoded protein: CASSGLAPREQFF.

The rearrangement uses TRBV5-1 and TRBJ2-5; D uncertain. Germline-derived CDR1 and CDR2 are SGHRS and YFSETQ. This CDR3 region has 11 residues. Trimming stripped 2 bases from V and 5 bases from J, with 4 bases between. The CDR3 DNA sequence: TGCGCCAGCAGCTTCGGGGAGACCCAGTACTTC. This sequence encodes CASSFGETQYF.

On this clone itself: The sample carries other DNA sequences with the same CDR3. V gene TRBV7-2 combines with J gene TRBJ2-7; 11 positions match TRBD1. Germline CDR1 reads SGHTA; CDR2 reads FQGNSA. J lost 6 bases, V lost 5 bases, and 6 bases had no gene match. The CDR3 is 14 amino acids. The CDR3 sequence: CASSLGQGAGEQYF. In DNA, the CDR3 is TGTGCCAGCAGCCTCGGACAGGGGGCTGGCGAGCAGTACTTC.

This clone showed up just a few times. J is TRBJ1-5 and V is TRBV19, with D possibly being TRBD1 (6 bases). Trimming cost V 6 bases and J 2 bases, with 11 bases left between them. Germline lookup yields CDR1 LNHDA and CDR2 SQIVND (reference sequence). The CDR3 is 14 residues long. In DNA, the CDR3 is TGTGCCAGTAGACACAGGGAAGGCAATCAGCCCCAGCATTTT. Protein product: CASRHREGNQPQHF.

This clone appeared once. V usage is TRBV9 and J usage is TRBJ2-5; 10 nucleotides agree with TRBD1. This CDR3 comprises 15 residues. Germline V CDR1 and CDR2: SGDLS, YYNGEE. Trimming removed 4 bases from V and 5 bases from J; junction bases left unmatched: 8. Here the CDR3 reads CASSPGGTGAETQYF. The CDR3 DNA is TGTGCCAGCAGCCCGGGGGGGACAGGGGCCGAGACCCAGTACTTC.

The chain recombines TRBV4-1 with TRBJ2-3; D unclear. Germline V gene data show CDR1 as MGHRA and CDR2 as YSYEKL. Trimming cost V 5 bases and J 0 bases, with 9 bases left between them. The CDR3 extends over 14 amino acids. Here the CDR3 DNA reads TGCGCCAGCAGCGTGTTATCTAGCACAGATACGCAGTATTTT. This encodes CASSVLSSTDTQYF.

As DNA, the CDR3 is TGTGCCAGCAGCTTAGTGGACAGGGGGAGGAACACTGAAGCTTTCTTT. Its translation is CASSLVDRGRNTEAFF. The chain has TRBV13 and TRBJ1-1; TRBD1 aligns across 10 bases. The CDR3 length is 16 residues. V trimming: 1 base; J trimming: 1 base; junction bases outside the gene matches: 3. Germline CDR1 and CDR2: PRHDT and FYEKMQ (reference sequence).

The gene calls are TRBV28 and TRBJ1-1; D unresolved. The length of the CDR3 is 15 residues. CDR1 MDHEN and CDR2 SYDVKM come from the germline V gene. V dropped 2 bases and J dropped 4 bases, with 14 bases sitting between them. The DNA for the CDR3 is TGTGCCAGCAGTTTACCTCAGAGGCCTGTCACTGAAGCTTTCTTT. It codes for CASSLPQRPVTEAFF.

There are a few counts of this clone. The same CDR3 can be traced to other DNA sequences in this sample. V is TRBV7-9 and J is TRBJ1-1, with D tentatively TRBD1 (5 bases). The germline V gene encodes CDR1 SEHNR and CDR2 FQNEAQ (reference sequence). V lost 8 bases, J lost 1 base, and 8 bases lay in between. There are 12 residues in the CDR3. CDR3 coding DNA: TGTGCCAGCGGGGGGAGGAACACTGAAGCTTTCTTT. This translates into CASGGRNTEAFF.

Note on this clone: The same CDR3 is also encoded by other DNA sequences in this sample. This chain links TRBV5-1 with TRBJ1-4; possible D gene TRBD1, 6 bases. The CDR3 runs 14 residues. V was clipped by 4 bases and J by 4 bases, with 11 bases between them. CDR1 SGHRS and CDR2 YFSETQ come from the germline V gene. The CDR3 sequence is CASSLTQGNEKLFF. CDR3 nucleotides: TGCGCCAGCAGCCTTACACAGGGTAATGAAAAACTGTTTTTT.

This clone came up once. The same CDR3 arises from other DNA sequences in this sample as well. This chain links TRBV7-2 with TRBJ2-7; D not resolved. The CDR3 extends over 15 amino acids. V lost 3 bases and J 4 bases, leaving 16 bases between the germline ends. Looked up from germline, CDR1 is SGHTA and CDR2 is FQGNSA. CDR3 DNA sequence: TGTGCCAGCAGCTTGGTAAGTCAGGCAGATTACGAGCAGTACTTC. Translating it yields CASSLVSQADYEQYF.

This chain joins TRBV5-1 and TRBJ2-1; 7 bases map to TRBD2. CDR3 length: 15 residues. The germline V gene encodes CDR1 SGHRS and CDR2 YFSETQ. Germline trimming cut 3 bases from V and 4 bases from J; bases unmatched to any gene: 7. The CDR3 DNA sequence: TGCGCCAGCAGCTCTGGGAATAGCGGGTACAATGAGCAGTTCTTC. Translation gives CASSSGNSGYNEQFF.

The chain carries TRBV27 and TRBJ2-7; 10 nucleotides match TRBD1. Germline V gene data show CDR1 as MNHEY and CDR2 as SMNVEV (reference sequence). CDR3 length equals 15 residues. V was clipped by 4 bases and J by 3 bases; unmatched bases: 6. This CDR3 is CASSSRQGARYEQYF. CDR3 DNA sequence: TGTGCCAGCAGTTCGCGACAGGGGGCGCGCTACGAGCAGTACTTC.

The chain employs TRBV6-1 and TRBJ2-5; 8 bases match TRBD1. Per germline, CDR1 MNHNS and CDR2 SASEGT. The CDR3 is 14 amino acids. With 3 bases clipped from V and 4 bases from J, the junction kept 4 bases outside the gene matches. The CDR3, as DNA: TGTGCCAGCAGTGAGACAGGGGTGGGAGAGACCCAGTACTTC. Residues: CASSETGVGETQYF.

The chain has TRBV15 and TRBJ1-5, with a tentative D call TRBD1 (6 bases). The length of the CDR3 is 15 residues. Per the germline V gene, CDR1 is LNHNV and CDR2 is YYDKDF (reference sequence). With 0 bases removed from V and 7 bases from J, the gap between germline ends came to 13 bases. The chain's CDR3 is CATSRDRGAGQPQHF. In nucleotides, the CDR3 is TGTGCCACCAGCAGAGATCGGGGGGCTGGGCAGCCCCAGCATTTT.

The chain has TRBV10-3 and TRBJ2-3, with D tentatively TRBD2 (6 bases). Germline CDR1 ENHRY, CDR2 SYGVKD. V lost 0 bases and J 8 bases, leaving 12 bases between the germline ends. The CDR3 has 14 amino acids. The CDR3 DNA sequence: TGTGCCATCAGTGAGTCACTGGAGGAGGGTACGCAGTATTTT. It translates to CAISESLEEGTQYF.

This clone was detected once. The V call is TRBV5-1, the J call TRBJ2-1; 9 nucleotides match TRBD1. V lost 3 bases, J lost 6 bases, and 4 bases stayed unmatched. CDR1 and CDR2 from the germline V gene are SGHRS and YFSETQ. CDR3 length: 14 residues. The CDR3 sequence is CASSSGQGPNEQFF. CDR3 DNA: TGCGCCAGCAGCTCAGGACAGGGGCCCAATGAGCAGTTCTTC.

This clone was picked up a small number of times. The CDR3 is CASKRGNTGELFF. CDR3 in DNA: TGTGCCAGCAAGCGGGGGAACACCGGGGAGCTGTTTTTT. The V and J genes are TRBV2 and TRBJ2-2, with 7 bases aligning to TRBD2. The CDR3 runs 13 residues. The V gene end was trimmed by 7 bases and the J gene end by 1 base; junction bases not matched to a gene: 0. CDR1 SNHLY and CDR2 FYNNEI come from the germline V gene.